The text below deals with one T cell receptor (beta chain). Its binding antigen is unknown. Per-nucleotide qualities are absent, and no much larger clonotype sits a single base away. Whole blood was collected in K2EDTA tubes by collaborating institutions according to the institutions' own protocols. Collaborator samples were shipped for TCRbeta analysis as frozen whole blood, isolated PBMCs, or DNA extracted from either sample type. TCRbeta CDR3 regions were amplified from genomic DNA using the immunoSEQ Assay, a bias-controlled multiplex PCR. Under the source paper's analysis protocol: The number of nucleated cells in each sample was estimated from the amplification of reference gene primers within the assay. To quantify the absolute abundance of each unique TCRbeta CDR3 rearrangement, sequence reads were collapsed and filtered. Productive Simpson clonality was computed per sample as the square root of Simpson's diversity index over productive rearrangements. What TCRdb holds here is the immuneACCESS table cut down to in-frame rearrangements. Part of the clones is not present; checked against another copy, under half of the missing clones reflect an unresolved V gene, and the others are unexplained. That table furnishes V, J and clone size, whereas the DNA furnished D and trimming. Across this sample there are roughly 100,000 clones, with 82% seen only once. The ten largest clonotypes hold roughly 18% of the sample.

This entry belongs to a study of blood T cell repertoires in COVID-19 (dated by TCRdb to about 2020). For the wider study: Collaborator samples came from the United States, Italy and Spain and covered acute and convalescent phases of COVID-19. The prospective study material was composed of cDNA or gDNA derived from T cells, B-cell-depleted T cells, or PBMCs. Subjects who had been exposed to COVID-19, were actively infected with it, or had recovered from it provided the deeply sampled blood TCRbeta repertoires that made up the dataset. The repertoires were released in a freely available public database intended as a resource for research on the immune response to SARS-CoV-2. Samples came from the ongoing ImmuneRACE study (first 160 participants) plus 1,254 subjects from 6 global collaborators. A de-identified subject ID, COVID-19 status, age in years and sex were almost always included in the sample metadata. HLA class I and class II types, where available, came from metadata supplied by the sample provider rather than from assay-based typing.

From the cysteine up to the phenylalanine, the CDR3 has a length of 17 residues. CDR3 DNA is the only sequence kept; it has 51 bases, read in frame from the first base. V is trimmed back by 5 bases and J by 4 bases, and the junction contains 11 bases that no gene match accounts for. The germline V gene provides CDR1 MNHEY and CDR2 SVGEGT. Results the study describes overall, beyond this receptor: The amount of clinical and demographic metadata varied by source and participant and was provided uncurated.

The sample comprised peripheral blood. This sequence originates from a man older than 75 with acute or convalescent COVID-19. The chain employs TRBV6-2 or TRBV6-3 and TRBJ2-7; the junction holds 13 bases that match TRBD2. The sequence in DNA is TGTGCCAGCAGTCCGGGGACTAGCGGGATTTCAAGGTACGAGCAGTACTTC. It encodes CASSPGTSGISRYEQYF.